A selection of T cell receptor beta chains follows, all from one sample in a study of T cell changes during pregnancy in multiple sclerosis. The repertoire was sequenced with immunoSEQ multiplex PCR; TCRdb's copy has only in-frame clones and lacks some. The table has 30,000 to 50,000 clones, 85% to 95% seen once. Sequences were derived from CD4+ T cells from peripheral blood mononuclear cells, sampled after pregnancy. The receptors were gathered from a female donor with multiple sclerosis, enrolled in a pregnancy study. The CDR3 runs from the conserved cysteine through the conserved F or W. A D gene is named only where the DNA matches it firmly. Expanded clones are given a class, and other clones once, few, many or no size at all.

>TRBV11-2|-|TRBJ1-3|-
TGTGCCAGCAGCTTACAGGGCGCTGGAAACACCATATATTTT
CASSLQGAGNTIYF
>TRBV11-2|-|TRBJ2-2|-
TGTGCCAGCAGCTTTCTAGCATCCGGGGAGCTGTTTTTT
CASSFLASGELFF
>TRBV5-1|-|TRBJ1-2|TRBD1
TGCGCCAGCAGCCCCGGACAGGGAGGGAACTATGGCTACACCTTC
CASSPGQGGNYGYTF
>TRBV5-1|-|TRBJ1-1|TRBD1
TGCGCCAGCACTCTGGGGACAGCCAATAAAGAAGCTTTCTTT
CASTLGTANKEAFF
>TRBV6-1|once|TRBJ2-7|TRBD1
TGTGCCAGCAGTGGGGACAGCTACGAGCAGTACTTC
CASSGDSYEQYF
>TRBV28|-|TRBJ2-7|-
TGTGCCAGCAGAACCACCGGGACACTTTACGAGCAGTACTTC
CASRTTGTLYEQYF
>TRBV5-1|-|TRBJ2-5|-
TGCGCCAGCAGCTTGGAGGACCGGGGGACCCAGTACTTC
CASSLEDRGTQYF
>TRBV7-8|-|TRBJ2-1|-
TGTGCCAGCAGCTCGGGGGGCAGGGACAATGAGCAGTTCTTC
CASSSGGRDNEQFF
>TRBV5-6|-|TRBJ2-2|-
TGTGCCAGCAGCTTGGCCGGTCTCTCCGGGAACACCGGGGAGCTGTTTTTT
CASSLAGLSGNTGELFF
>TRBV14|-|TRBJ2-6|-
TGTGCCAGCAGCCGAAGGGGATCCGGGGCCAACGTCCTGACTTTC
CASSRRGSGANVLTF
>TRBV7-9|-|TRBJ2-2|-
TGTGCCAGCAGCTTAGTTCTTAGCGGTTACGGTGGCACCGGGGAGCTGTTTTTT
CASSLVLSGYGGTGELFF
>TRBV19|once|TRBJ2-7|TRBD1
TGTGCCATTTGGCGCACAGGGGATATCGAGCAGTACTTC
CAIWRTGDIEQYF
>TRBV5-1|-|TRBJ1-1|TRBD1
TGCGCCAGCATCCCCAGGGACAGGGACGTTAACACTGAAGCTTTCTTT
CASIPRDRDVNTEAFF
>TRBV10-3|-|TRBJ2-7|-
TGTGCCATCAGGAGGATTGGAGGGGGCCACGAGCAGTACTTC
CAIRRIGGGHEQYF
>TRBV6-6|-|TRBJ1-1|-
TGTGCCAGCACCAAGAACACTGAAGCTTTCTTT
CASTKNTEAFF
>TRBV11-2|-|TRBJ2-2|TRBD2
TGTGCCAGCAGCCTAGGACTAGCGGGGGGCACCGGGGAGCTGTTTTTT
CASSLGLAGGTGELFF
>TRBV4-2|-|TRBJ1-6|-
TGTGCCAGCAGCCAAGCCCAGGGGCGGATGAATTCACCCCTCCACTTT
CASSQAQGRMNSPLHF
>TRBV7-9|-|TRBJ2-5|-
TGTGCCAGCAGTATCGACAGCCAAGAGACCCAGTACTTC
CASSIDSQETQYF
>TRBV23-1|-|TRBJ1-2|TRBD1
TGCGCCAGCAGTCAACACCCGGGACAGGGAAATCTAAATGGCTATGGCTACACCTTC
CASSQHPGQGNLNGYGYTF
>TRBV4-2|-|TRBJ1-1|-
TGTGCCAGCAGCCAAGATGAGCAAGCAAGGGGAGCTTTCTTT
CASSQDEQARGAFF
>TRBV10-2|once|TRBJ2-3|TRBD2
TGCGCCAGCAGTGAGTCAAGCGGGGTTTTATATACGCAGTATTTT
CASSESSGVLYTQYF
>TRBV7-6|-|TRBJ1-6|TRBD1
TGTGCCAGCAGCTCTCGGACAGGCGACATGGGATCACCCCTCCACTTT
CASSSRTGDMGSPLHF
>TRBV19|-|TRBJ2-5|TRBD1
TGTGCCAGTAATCCGGTAGGGGGCGAGGAGACCCAGTACTTC
CASNPVGGEETQYF